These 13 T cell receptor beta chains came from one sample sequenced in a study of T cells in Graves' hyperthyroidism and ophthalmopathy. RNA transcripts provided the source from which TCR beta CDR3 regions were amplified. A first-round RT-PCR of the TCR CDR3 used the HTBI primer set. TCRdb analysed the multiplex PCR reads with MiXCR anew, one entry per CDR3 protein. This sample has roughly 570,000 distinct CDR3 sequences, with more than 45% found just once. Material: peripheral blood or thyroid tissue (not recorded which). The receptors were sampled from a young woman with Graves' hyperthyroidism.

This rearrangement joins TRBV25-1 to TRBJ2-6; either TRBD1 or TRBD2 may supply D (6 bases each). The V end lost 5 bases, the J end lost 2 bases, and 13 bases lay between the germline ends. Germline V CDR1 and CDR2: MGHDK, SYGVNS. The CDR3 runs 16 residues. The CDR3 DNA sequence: TGTGCCAGCAGTCTTAAGGGGGGAGCTGGGGCCAACGTCCTGACTTTC. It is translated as CASSLKGGAGANVLTF.

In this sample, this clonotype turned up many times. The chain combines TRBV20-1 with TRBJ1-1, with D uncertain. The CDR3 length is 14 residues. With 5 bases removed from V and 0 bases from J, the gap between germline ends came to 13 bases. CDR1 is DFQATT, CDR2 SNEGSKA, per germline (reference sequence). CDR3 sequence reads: CSAGIRALNTEAFF. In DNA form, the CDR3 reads TGCAGTGCTGGAATACGGGCCTTGAACACTGAAGCTTTCTTT.

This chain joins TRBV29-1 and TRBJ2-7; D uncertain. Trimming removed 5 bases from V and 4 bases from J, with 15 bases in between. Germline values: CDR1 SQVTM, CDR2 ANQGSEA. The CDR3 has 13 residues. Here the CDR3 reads CSVSDLGKYEQYF. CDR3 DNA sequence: TGCAGCGTTTCGGACCTAGGGAAATACGAGCAGTACTTC.

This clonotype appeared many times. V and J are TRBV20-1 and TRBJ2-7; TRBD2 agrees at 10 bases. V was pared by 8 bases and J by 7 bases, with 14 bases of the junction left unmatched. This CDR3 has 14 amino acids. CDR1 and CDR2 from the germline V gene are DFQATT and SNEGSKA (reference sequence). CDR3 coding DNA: TGCAGTCCTAAAGGGCCTAGCGGGAGCGGGGAGCAGTACTTC. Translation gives CSPKGPSGSGEQYF.

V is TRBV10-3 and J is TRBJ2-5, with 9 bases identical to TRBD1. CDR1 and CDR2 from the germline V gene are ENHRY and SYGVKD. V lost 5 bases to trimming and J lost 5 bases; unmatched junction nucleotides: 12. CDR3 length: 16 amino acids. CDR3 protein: CAISRGRTGDGETQYF. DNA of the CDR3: TGTGCCATCAGTCGCGGGCGGACAGGGGATGGGGAGACCCAGTACTTC.

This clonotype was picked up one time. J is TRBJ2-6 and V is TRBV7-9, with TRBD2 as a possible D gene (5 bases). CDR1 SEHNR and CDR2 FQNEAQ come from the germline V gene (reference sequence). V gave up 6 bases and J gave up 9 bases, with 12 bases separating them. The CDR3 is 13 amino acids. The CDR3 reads CASRERADNVLTF. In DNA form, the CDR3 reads TGTGCCAGCAGGGAAAGAGCGGACAACGTCCTGACTTTC.

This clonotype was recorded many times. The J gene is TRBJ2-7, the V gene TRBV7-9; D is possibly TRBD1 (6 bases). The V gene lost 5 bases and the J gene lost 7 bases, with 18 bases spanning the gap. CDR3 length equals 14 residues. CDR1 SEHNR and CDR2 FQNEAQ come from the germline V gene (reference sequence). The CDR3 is CASSGPTGMGEQYF. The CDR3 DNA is TGTGCCAGCAGCGGGCCGACAGGAATGGGGGAGCAGTACTTC. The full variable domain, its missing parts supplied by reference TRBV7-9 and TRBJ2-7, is DTGVSQNPRHKITKRGQNVTFRCDPISEHNRLYWYRQTLGQGPEFLTYFQNEAQLEKSRLLSDRFSAERPKGSFSTLEIQRTEQGDSAMYLCASSGPTGMGEQYFGPGTRLTVT.

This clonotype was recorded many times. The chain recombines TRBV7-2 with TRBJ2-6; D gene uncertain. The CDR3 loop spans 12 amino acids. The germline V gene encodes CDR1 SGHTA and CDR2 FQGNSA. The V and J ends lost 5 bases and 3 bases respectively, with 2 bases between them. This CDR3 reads CASSLGANVLTF. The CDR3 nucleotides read TGTGCCAGCAGCCTTGGGGCCAACGTCCTGACTTTC.

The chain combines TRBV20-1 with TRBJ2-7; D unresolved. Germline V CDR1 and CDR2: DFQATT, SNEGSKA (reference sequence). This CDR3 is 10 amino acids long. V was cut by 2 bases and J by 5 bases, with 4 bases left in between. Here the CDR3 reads CSARKDEQYF. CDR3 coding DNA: TGCAGTGCTAGAAAGGACGAGCAGTACTTC.

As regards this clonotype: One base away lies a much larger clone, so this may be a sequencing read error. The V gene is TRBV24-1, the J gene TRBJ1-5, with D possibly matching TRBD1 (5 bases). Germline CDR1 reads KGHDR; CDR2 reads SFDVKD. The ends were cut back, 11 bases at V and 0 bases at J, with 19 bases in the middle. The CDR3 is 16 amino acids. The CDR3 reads CASSPIWGLSNQPQHF. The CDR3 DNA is TGTGCCAGCTCACCGATCTGGGGACTTAGCAATCAGCCCCAGCATTTT.

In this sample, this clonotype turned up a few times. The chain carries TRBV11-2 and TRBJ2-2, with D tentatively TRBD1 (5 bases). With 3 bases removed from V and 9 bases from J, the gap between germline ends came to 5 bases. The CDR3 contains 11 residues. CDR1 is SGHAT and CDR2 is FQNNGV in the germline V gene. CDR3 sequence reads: CASSLDRELFF. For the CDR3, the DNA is TGTGCCAGCAGCTTGGACAGGGAGCTGTTTTTT.

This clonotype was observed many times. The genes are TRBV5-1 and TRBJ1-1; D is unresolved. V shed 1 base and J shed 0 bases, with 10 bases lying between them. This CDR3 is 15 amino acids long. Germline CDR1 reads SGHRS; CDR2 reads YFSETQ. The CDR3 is CASSLSHLMNTEAFF. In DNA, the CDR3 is TGCGCCAGCAGCTTGTCGCACCTAATGAACACTGAAGCTTTCTTT. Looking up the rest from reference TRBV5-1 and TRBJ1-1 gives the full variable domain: KAGVTQTPRYLIKTRGQQVTLSCSPISGHRSVSWYQQTPGQGLQFLFEYFSETQRNKGNFPGRFSGRQFSNSRSEMNVSTLELGDSALYLCASSLSHLMNTEAFFGQGTRLTVV.

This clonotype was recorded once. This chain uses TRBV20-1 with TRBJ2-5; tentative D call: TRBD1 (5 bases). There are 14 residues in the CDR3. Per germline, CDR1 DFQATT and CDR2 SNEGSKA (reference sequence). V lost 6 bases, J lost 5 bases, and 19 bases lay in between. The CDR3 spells CSAGLSGIGETQYF. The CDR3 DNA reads TGCAGTGCAGGGTTATCAGGGATCGGCGAGACCCAGTACTTC.